The present T cell receptor (beta chain) was sequenced within a study of blood T cell repertoires in COVID-19. The overall study: Sites across the United States, Italy and Spain contributed samples from acute and convalescent COVID-19. PBMCs, B-cell-depleted T cells, or T cells were the source of the cDNA or gDNA that made up the material.

V shed 5 bases and J shed 0 bases, with 9 bases lying between them. The CDR3 length is 13 residues. CDR1 SQVTM and CDR2 ANQGSEA come from the germline V gene. Repertoires were generated with immunoSEQ multiplex PCR, while TCRdb's copy carries only in-frame clones and drops some. The sample carries roughly 110,000 clones, approximately 86% recorded once. The rearrangement links TRBV29-1 to TRBJ2-3; D is perhaps TRBD2 (6 bases). This TCR was recovered from a man aged 35 to 55 with acute or convalescent COVID-19. The sequenced material came from peripheral blood. The chain's CDR3 is CSVQGLSTDTQYF. CDR3 nucleotide sequence: TGCAGCGTTCAGGGACTTAGCACAGATACGCAGTATTTT.